The rows below give T cell receptor beta chains drawn from one sample of a study of early T cells in non-severe SARS-CoV-2 infection. From the 5' RACE reads, TCRdb called clonotypes with MiXCR, one entry per CDR3 protein. The sample has approximately 76,000 distinct CDR3 sequences; around 10% are singletons. The sequenced material came from whole blood. These receptors were taken from an adult who was a healthcare worker with PCR-confirmed SARS-CoV-2 infection or an uninfected control (not recorded which). CDR3s include the opening cysteine and the closing phenylalanine or tryptophan. A D gene is named only where the DNA matches it firmly. Size is stated for part of the rows, as once, few or many counts, or as a class when the clone is expanded.

j_call: TRBJ2-1; v_call: TRBV20-1; clone_size: many; d_call: TRBD2; cdr3_nt: TGCAGTGCTAGAGAACTAGCGGGAGTCGGCAATGAGCAGTTCTTC; cdr3_aa: CSARELAGVGNEQFF
j_call: TRBJ1-6; v_call: TRBV3-1; clone_size: many; d_call: NA; cdr3_nt: TGTGCCAGCAGCCAAGATTCACCCCTCCACTTT; cdr3_aa: CASSQDSPLHF
j_call: TRBJ1-2; v_call: TRBV11-2; clone_size: few; d_call: NA; cdr3_nt: TGTGCCAGCAGCTTTACCGGGACACCGCTCCATGGCTACACCTTC; cdr3_aa: CASSFTGTPLHGYTF
j_call: TRBJ2-3; v_call: TRBV3-1; clone_size: NA; d_call: NA; cdr3_nt: TGTGCCAGCAGCCAAGCTGGATTGGCTTCAGGCTACACAGATACGCAGTATTTT; cdr3_aa: CASSQAGLASGYTDTQYF
j_call: TRBJ2-3; v_call: TRBV6-5; clone_size: few; d_call: TRBD1; cdr3_nt: TGTGCCAGCAGGCTTACAGGGGGTGGCACAGATACGCAGTATTTT; cdr3_aa: CASRLTGGGTDTQYF
j_call: TRBJ1-5; v_call: TRBV6-2/TRBV6-3; clone_size: many; d_call: NA; cdr3_nt: TGTGCCAGCAGTTACGGCAGCTTCGGGCCCCAGCATTTT; cdr3_aa: CASSYGSFGPQHF
j_call: TRBJ1-5; v_call: TRBV18; clone_size: few; d_call: TRBD1; cdr3_nt: TGTGCCAGCTCCCGAAACAGGGGTGAGAGACAGCCCCAGCATTTT; cdr3_aa: CASSRNRGERQPQHF
j_call: TRBJ2-1; v_call: TRBV27; clone_size: few; d_call: NA; cdr3_nt: TGTGCCAGCAGTTTTTTGCCAAATATTTACAATGAGCAGTTCTTC; cdr3_aa: CASSFLPNIYNEQFF
j_call: TRBJ2-1; v_call: TRBV4-1; clone_size: many; d_call: NA; cdr3_nt: TGCGCCAGCAGCCAAGCGAGGACAGACTACAATGAGCAGTTCTTC; cdr3_aa: CASSQARTDYNEQFF
j_call: TRBJ2-3; v_call: TRBV7-9; clone_size: many; d_call: TRBD1; cdr3_nt: TGTGCCAGCAGCCGGACAGGAGATGGCAGCCCGCAGTATTTT; cdr3_aa: CASSRTGDGSPQYF
j_call: TRBJ2-2; v_call: TRBV12-3/TRBV12-4; clone_size: NA; d_call: TRBD1; cdr3_nt: TGTGCCAGCCGCGCCGGGACAGCGAACACCGGGGAGCTGTTTTTT; cdr3_aa: CASRAGTANTGELFF
j_call: TRBJ2-5; v_call: TRBV20-1; clone_size: few; d_call: NA; cdr3_nt: TGCAGTGCTAGGAGCGGCCAAGAGACCCAGTACTTC; cdr3_aa: CSARSGQETQYF
j_call: TRBJ2-1; v_call: TRBV12-3/TRBV12-4; clone_size: NA; d_call: NA; cdr3_nt: TGTGCCAGCAGTTCTGGACCCCTCTCCTACAATGAGCAGTTCTTC; cdr3_aa: CASSSGPLSYNEQFF
j_call: TRBJ2-4; v_call: TRBV11-2; clone_size: many; d_call: NA; cdr3_nt: TGTGCCAGCAGCTTAGGCCCCGGTGGCATTCAGTACTTC; cdr3_aa: CASSLGPGGIQYF
j_call: TRBJ2-1; v_call: TRBV7-2; clone_size: few; d_call: NA; cdr3_nt: TGTGCCAGCAGCTTTGGGCGGACCCACTACAATGAGCAGTTCTTC; cdr3_aa: CASSFGRTHYNEQFF
j_call: TRBJ2-7; v_call: TRBV20-1; clone_size: few; d_call: NA; cdr3_nt: TGCAGTGCTAGCCTCGTCCCCACAGGGACTTCCTACGAGCAGTACTTC; cdr3_aa: CSASLVPTGTSYEQYF
j_call: TRBJ2-1; v_call: TRBV29-1; clone_size: NA; d_call: NA; cdr3_nt: TGCAGCGTTGAAAGGTACAATGAGCAGTTCTTC; cdr3_aa: CSVERYNEQFF
j_call: TRBJ1-5; v_call: TRBV19; clone_size: many; d_call: NA; cdr3_nt: TGTGCCAGTAGTCCTCGACTTAATCAGCCCCAGCATTTT; cdr3_aa: CASSPRLNQPQHF
j_call: TRBJ2-1; v_call: TRBV4-1; clone_size: NA; d_call: TRBD2; cdr3_nt: TGCGCCAGCAGCCAAAGCGGGAGGGTCATATCCGTAGGTGAGCAGTTCTTC; cdr3_aa: CASSQSGRVISVGEQFF
j_call: TRBJ1-1; v_call: TRBV4-2; clone_size: many; d_call: NA; cdr3_nt: TGTGCCAGCAGCCAAGATTTTACGGGAAGGGCCACTGAAGCTTTCTTT; cdr3_aa: CASSQDFTGRATEAFF
j_call: TRBJ2-1; v_call: TRBV5-6; clone_size: NA; d_call: NA; cdr3_nt: TGTGCCAGCAGCTTGCGGGACCAAATACCCTACAATGAGCAGTTCTTC; cdr3_aa: CASSLRDQIPYNEQFF
j_call: TRBJ1-2; v_call: TRBV7-9; clone_size: medium-sized; d_call: NA; cdr3_nt: TGTGCCAGCAGCCCAAATCAGGGGCCAGCTAACTATGGCTACACCTTC; cdr3_aa: CASSPNQGPANYGYTF
j_call: TRBJ1-1; v_call: TRBV7-8; clone_size: few; d_call: NA; cdr3_nt: TGTGCCAGCAGCCCTAGACAGGATCAGACTGAAGCTTTCTTT; cdr3_aa: CASSPRQDQTEAFF
j_call: TRBJ1-5; v_call: TRBV5-6; clone_size: many; d_call: NA; cdr3_nt: TGTGCCAGCAGCTTGTACCCCTTCCAGCCCAATCAGCCCCAGCATTTT; cdr3_aa: CASSLYPFQPNQPQHF
j_call: TRBJ1-6; v_call: TRBV6-5; clone_size: few; d_call: TRBD1; cdr3_nt: TGTGCCAGCAGACCCGCCGGGACAGGGCCCGTAAATTCACCCCTCCACTTT; cdr3_aa: CASRPAGTGPVNSPLHF
j_call: TRBJ1-3; v_call: TRBV5-1; clone_size: many; d_call: TRBD1; cdr3_nt: TGCGCCAGCAGCTATGGACAGGGACCTGGAAACACCATATATTTT; cdr3_aa: CASSYGQGPGNTIYF
j_call: TRBJ2-7; v_call: TRBV11-3; clone_size: NA; d_call: NA; cdr3_nt: TGTGCCAGCAGCGAGGGGGTCGAGCAGTACTTC; cdr3_aa: CASSEGVEQYF
j_call: TRBJ2-3; v_call: TRBV7-9; clone_size: many; d_call: NA; cdr3_nt: TGTGCCAGCAGCTTCCTCAAGAGCGACCAAGATACGCAGTATTTT; cdr3_aa: CASSFLKSDQDTQYF
j_call: TRBJ2-2; v_call: TRBV7-9; clone_size: NA; d_call: NA; cdr3_nt: TGTGCCAGCAGCTTAGTCCGGGGGCCGAACACCGGGGAGCTGTTTTTT; cdr3_aa: CASSLVRGPNTGELFF
j_call: TRBJ1-3; v_call: TRBV29-1; clone_size: few; d_call: NA; cdr3_nt: TGCAGCGCCACGAGCTCTGGAAACACCATATATTTT; cdr3_aa: CSATSSGNTIYF
j_call: TRBJ2-7; v_call: TRBV12-3/TRBV12-4; clone_size: NA; d_call: NA; cdr3_nt: TGTGCCAGCAGTCGACGCCCCACGTCCTACGAGCAGTACTTC; cdr3_aa: CASSRRPTSYEQYF
j_call: TRBJ2-2; v_call: TRBV6-7; clone_size: few; d_call: NA; cdr3_nt: TGTGCCCCGCGGGGCAGGATGACCGGGGAGCTGTTTTTT; cdr3_aa: CAPRGRMTGELFF
j_call: TRBJ1-4; v_call: TRBV27; clone_size: few; d_call: NA; cdr3_nt: TGTGCCAGCAGTTCCGACGGGGCACTTGATGAAAAACTGTTTTTT; cdr3_aa: CASSSDGALDEKLFF
j_call: TRBJ2-3; v_call: TRBV29-1; clone_size: NA; d_call: TRBD2; cdr3_nt: TGCAGCGTTCCCCATCAGCGGGGCCACACAGATACGCAGTATTTT; cdr3_aa: CSVPHQRGHTDTQYF
j_call: TRBJ1-2; v_call: TRBV19; clone_size: few; d_call: NA; cdr3_nt: TGTGCCAGTAGTATTGGTGAGGGCTCCTATGGCTACACCTTC; cdr3_aa: CASSIGEGSYGYTF
j_call: TRBJ1-1; v_call: TRBV20-1; clone_size: NA; d_call: NA; cdr3_nt: TGCAGTGCTAGCTACCGCCCGGGCCTGGGCCCTGAAGCTTTCTTT; cdr3_aa: CSASYRPGLGPEAFF
j_call: TRBJ2-2; v_call: TRBV20-1; clone_size: many; d_call: TRBD2; cdr3_nt: TGCAGTGCTAGGTCGACTAGCGGGGAGCGCACCGGGGAGCTGTTTTTT; cdr3_aa: CSARSTSGERTGELFF
j_call: TRBJ2-3; v_call: TRBV5-1; clone_size: few; d_call: NA; cdr3_nt: TGCGCCAGCAGCCCCAGGGTAGGGGGCACAGATACGCAGTATTTT; cdr3_aa: CASSPRVGGTDTQYF
j_call: TRBJ2-1; v_call: TRBV7-8; clone_size: many; d_call: TRBD2; cdr3_nt: TGTGCCAGCAGCTTAGGAGGGACTAGTGGGGAGCAGTTCTTC; cdr3_aa: CASSLGGTSGEQFF
j_call: TRBJ1-1; v_call: TRBV5-1; clone_size: few; d_call: NA; cdr3_nt: TGCGCCAGCAGCTTACAGGCGTCTTCGAACACTGAAGCTTTCTTT; cdr3_aa: CASSLQASSNTEAFF
j_call: TRBJ1-2; v_call: TRBV29-1; clone_size: many; d_call: NA; cdr3_nt: TGCAGCGTTGGAGAGGGGTTCCGTACCTATGGCTACACCTTC; cdr3_aa: CSVGEGFRTYGYTF
j_call: TRBJ2-7; v_call: TRBV29-1; clone_size: NA; d_call: TRBD1; cdr3_nt: TGCAGCGCCGTGGGACAGTACGAGCAGTACTTC; cdr3_aa: CSAVGQYEQYF